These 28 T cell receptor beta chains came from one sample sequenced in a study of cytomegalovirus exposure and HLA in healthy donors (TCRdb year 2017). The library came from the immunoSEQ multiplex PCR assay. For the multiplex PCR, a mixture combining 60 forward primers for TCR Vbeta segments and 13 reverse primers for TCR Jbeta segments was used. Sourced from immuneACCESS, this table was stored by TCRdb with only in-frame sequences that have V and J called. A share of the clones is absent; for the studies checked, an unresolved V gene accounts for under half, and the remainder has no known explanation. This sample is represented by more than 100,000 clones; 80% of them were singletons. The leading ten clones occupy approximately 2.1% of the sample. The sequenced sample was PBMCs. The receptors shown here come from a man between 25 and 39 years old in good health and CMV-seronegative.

The CDR3 coding sequence is TGTGCCAGCAGCCCAGGAACGGGAAACGAGCAGTACTTC. Translated, it gives CASSPGTGNEQYF. The chain carries TRBV5-4 and TRBJ2-7; D might be TRBD2 (5 bases). Per the germline V gene, CDR1 is SGHNT and CDR2 is YYREEE (reference sequence). V lost 4 bases and J lost 5, with 13 bases in between. This CDR3 has 13 residues.

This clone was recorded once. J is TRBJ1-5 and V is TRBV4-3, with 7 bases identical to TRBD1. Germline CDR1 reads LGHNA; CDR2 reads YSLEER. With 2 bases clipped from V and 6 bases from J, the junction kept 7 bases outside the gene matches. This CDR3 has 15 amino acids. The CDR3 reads CASSQRQGGGQPQHF. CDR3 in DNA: TGCGCCAGCAGCCAAAGACAGGGAGGCGGTCAGCCCCAGCATTTT.

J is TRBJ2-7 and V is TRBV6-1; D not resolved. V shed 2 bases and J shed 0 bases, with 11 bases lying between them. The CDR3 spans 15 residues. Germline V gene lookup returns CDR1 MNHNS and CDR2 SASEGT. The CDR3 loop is CASSENPSSSYEQYF. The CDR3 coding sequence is TGTGCCAGCAGTGAAAATCCTTCGAGCTCCTACGAGCAGTACTTC.

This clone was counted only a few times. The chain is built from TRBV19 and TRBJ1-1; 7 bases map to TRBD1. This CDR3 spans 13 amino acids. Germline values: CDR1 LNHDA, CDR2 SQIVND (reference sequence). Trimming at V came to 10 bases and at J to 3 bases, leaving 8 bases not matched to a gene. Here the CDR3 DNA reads TGTGCCACAAACCGGGACAGCCACACTGAAGCTTTCTTT. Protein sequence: CATNRDSHTEAFF.

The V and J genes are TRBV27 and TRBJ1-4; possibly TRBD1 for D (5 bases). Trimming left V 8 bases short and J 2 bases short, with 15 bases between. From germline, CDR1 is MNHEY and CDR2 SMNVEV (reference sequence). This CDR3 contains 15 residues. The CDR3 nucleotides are TGTGCCAGCGCTCCGGGGGGACTGACTAATGAAAAACTGTTTTTT. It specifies CASAPGGLTNEKLFF.

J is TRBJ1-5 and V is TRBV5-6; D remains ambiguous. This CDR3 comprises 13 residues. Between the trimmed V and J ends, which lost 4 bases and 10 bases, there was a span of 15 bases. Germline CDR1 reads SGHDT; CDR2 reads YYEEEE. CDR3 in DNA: TGTGCCAGCAGCCTGGGAGAGAGCGGCCCCCAGCATTTT. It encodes CASSLGESGPQHF.

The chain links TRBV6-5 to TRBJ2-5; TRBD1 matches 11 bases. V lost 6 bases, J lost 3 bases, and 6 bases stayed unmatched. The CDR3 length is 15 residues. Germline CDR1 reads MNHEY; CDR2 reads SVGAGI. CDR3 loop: CASSVRDRGEETQYF. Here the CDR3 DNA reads TGTGCCAGCAGCGTCCGGGACAGGGGGGAAGAGACCCAGTACTTC.

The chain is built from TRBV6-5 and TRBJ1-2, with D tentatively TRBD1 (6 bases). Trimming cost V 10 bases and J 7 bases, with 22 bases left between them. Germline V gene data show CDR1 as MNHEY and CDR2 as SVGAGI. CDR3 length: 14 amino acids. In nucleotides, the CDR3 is TGTGCCACGGCAGCTCAGGGGAGGGCTGGTGGCTACACCTTC. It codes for CATAAQGRAGGYTF.

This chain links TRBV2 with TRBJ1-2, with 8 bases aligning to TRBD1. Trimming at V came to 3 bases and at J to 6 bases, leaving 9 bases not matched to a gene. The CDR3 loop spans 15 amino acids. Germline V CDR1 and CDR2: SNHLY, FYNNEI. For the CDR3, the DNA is TGTGCCAGCAGTGAGGTGGCAGGGGGCGCGGATGGCTACACCTTC. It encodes CASSEVAGGADGYTF.

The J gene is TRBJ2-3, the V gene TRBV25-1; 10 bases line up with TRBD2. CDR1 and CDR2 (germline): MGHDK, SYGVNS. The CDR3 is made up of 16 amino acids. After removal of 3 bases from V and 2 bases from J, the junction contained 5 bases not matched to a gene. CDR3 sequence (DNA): TGTGCCAGCAGTGACTGGACTAGCGGTACCACAGATACGCAGTATTTT. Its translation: CASSDWTSGTTDTQYF.

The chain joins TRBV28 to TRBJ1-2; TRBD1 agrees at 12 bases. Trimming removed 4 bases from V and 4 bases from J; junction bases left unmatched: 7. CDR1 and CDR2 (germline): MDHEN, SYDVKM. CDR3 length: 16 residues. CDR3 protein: CASSSTGQGAGYGYTF. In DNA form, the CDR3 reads TGTGCCAGCAGTTCAACGGGACAGGGGGCGGGCTATGGCTACACCTTC.

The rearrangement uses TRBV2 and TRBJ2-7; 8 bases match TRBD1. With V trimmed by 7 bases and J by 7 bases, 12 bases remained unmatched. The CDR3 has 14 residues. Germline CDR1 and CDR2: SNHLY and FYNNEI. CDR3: CASTEQGAAREQYF. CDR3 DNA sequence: TGTGCCAGCACAGAGCAGGGGGCGGCCAGAGAGCAGTACTTC.

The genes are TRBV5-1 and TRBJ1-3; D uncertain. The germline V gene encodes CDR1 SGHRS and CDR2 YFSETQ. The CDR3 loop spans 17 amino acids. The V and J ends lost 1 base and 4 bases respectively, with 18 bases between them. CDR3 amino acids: CASSLKNGGLGGNTIYF. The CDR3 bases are TGCGCCAGCAGCTTGAAAAATGGAGGGTTGGGAGGAAACACCATATATTTT.

This chain's CDR3 is CASSPGGSTKNYGYTF. CDR3 in DNA: TGTGCCAGCAGCCCTGGGGGGTCGACAAAAAACTATGGCTACACCTTC. The rearrangement uses TRBV7-9 and TRBJ1-2, with D maybe TRBD1 (5 bases). The CDR3 loop spans 16 amino acids. Trimming stripped 5 bases from V and 2 bases from J, with 18 bases between. CDR1 is SEHNR and CDR2 is FQNEAQ in the germline V gene (reference sequence). Looking up the rest from reference TRBV7-9 and TRBJ1-2 gives the full variable domain: DTGVSQNPRHKITKRGQNVTFRCDPISEHNRLYWYRQTLGQGPEFLTYFQNEAQLEKSRLLSDRFSAERPKGSFSTLEIQRTEQGDSAMYLCASSPGGSTKNYGYTFGSGTRLTVV.

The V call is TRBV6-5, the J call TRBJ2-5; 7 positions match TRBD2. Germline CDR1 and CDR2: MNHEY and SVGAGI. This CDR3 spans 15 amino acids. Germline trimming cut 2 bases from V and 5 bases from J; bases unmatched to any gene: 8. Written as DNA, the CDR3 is TGTGCCAGCAGTTACGGGCTTGGGGGAGGGGAGACCCAGTACTTC. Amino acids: CASSYGLGGGETQYF.

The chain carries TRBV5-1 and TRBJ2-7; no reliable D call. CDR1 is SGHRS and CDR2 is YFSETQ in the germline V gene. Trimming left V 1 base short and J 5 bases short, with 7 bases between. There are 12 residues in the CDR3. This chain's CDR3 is CASSLIQNEQYF. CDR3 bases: TGCGCCAGCAGCTTGATCCAGAACGAGCAGTACTTC.

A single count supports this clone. This CDR3 is CASSLDGFGAPEAFF. CDR3 DNA: TGCGCCAGCAGCTTGGACGGTTTTGGGGCGCCTGAAGCTTTCTTT. V is TRBV5-1 and J is TRBJ1-1, with D maybe TRBD1 (5 bases). The CDR3 consists of 15 residues. Trimming stripped 0 bases from V and 6 bases from J, with 15 bases between. Germline V gives CDR1 SGHRS, CDR2 YFSETQ. The complete variable domain, with remaining parts taken from reference TRBV5-1 and TRBJ1-1, reads KAGVTQTPRYLIKTRGQQVTLSCSPISGHRSVSWYQQTPGQGLQFLFEYFSETQRNKGNFPGRFSGRQFSNSRSEMNVSTLELGDSALYLCASSLDGFGAPEAFFGQGTRLTVV.

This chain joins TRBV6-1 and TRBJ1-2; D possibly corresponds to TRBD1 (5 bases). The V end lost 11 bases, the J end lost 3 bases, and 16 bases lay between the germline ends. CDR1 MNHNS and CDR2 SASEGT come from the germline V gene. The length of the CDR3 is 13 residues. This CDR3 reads CAGGGWGDYGYTF. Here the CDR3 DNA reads TGTGCCGGGGGGGGGTGGGGCGACTATGGCTACACCTTC.

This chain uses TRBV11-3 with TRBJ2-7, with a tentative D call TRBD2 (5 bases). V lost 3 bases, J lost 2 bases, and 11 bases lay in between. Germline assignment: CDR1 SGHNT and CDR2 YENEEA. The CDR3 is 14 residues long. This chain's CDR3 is CASSFLARTYEQYF. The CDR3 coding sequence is TGTGCCAGCAGCTTCCTAGCTAGGACCTACGAGCAGTACTTC.

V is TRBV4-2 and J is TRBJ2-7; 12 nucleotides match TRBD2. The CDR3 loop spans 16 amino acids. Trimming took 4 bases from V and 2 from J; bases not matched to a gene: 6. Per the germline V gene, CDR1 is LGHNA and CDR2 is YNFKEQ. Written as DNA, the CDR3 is TGTGCCAGCAGCCGAGAAGCTAGCGGGGGGGCCTACGAGCAGTACTTC. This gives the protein CASSREASGGAYEQYF.

The CDR3 DNA sequence: TGCGCCAGCAGCCAAGAGGGGACTAGCGGGGAGACCCAGTACTTC. Its protein product is CASSQEGTSGETQYF. This chain joins TRBV4-1 and TRBJ2-5; 12 bases map to TRBD2. The germline CDR1 and CDR2 sequences are MGHRA and YSYEKL. With 0 bases clipped from V and 5 bases from J, the junction kept 1 base outside the gene matches. CDR3 length equals 15 residues.

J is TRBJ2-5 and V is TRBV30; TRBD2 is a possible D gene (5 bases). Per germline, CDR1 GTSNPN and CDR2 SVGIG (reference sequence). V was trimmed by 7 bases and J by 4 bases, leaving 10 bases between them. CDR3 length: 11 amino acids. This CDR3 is CASGRGETQYF. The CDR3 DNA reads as TGTGCCTCTGGCCGGGGAGAGACCCAGTACTTC.

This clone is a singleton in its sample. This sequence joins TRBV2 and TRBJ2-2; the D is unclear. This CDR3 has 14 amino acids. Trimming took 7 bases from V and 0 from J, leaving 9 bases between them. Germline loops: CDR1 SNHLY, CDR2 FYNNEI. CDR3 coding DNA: TGTGCCAGCACGTCCCGCGCGAACACCGGGGAGCTGTTTTTT. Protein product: CASTSRANTGELFF.

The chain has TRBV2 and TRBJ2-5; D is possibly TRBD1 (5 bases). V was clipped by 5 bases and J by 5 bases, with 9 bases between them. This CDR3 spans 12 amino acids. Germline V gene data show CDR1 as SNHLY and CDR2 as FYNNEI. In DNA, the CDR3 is TGTGCCAGCAGTCCCGCAGGGGAGACCCAGTACTTC. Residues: CASSPAGETQYF.

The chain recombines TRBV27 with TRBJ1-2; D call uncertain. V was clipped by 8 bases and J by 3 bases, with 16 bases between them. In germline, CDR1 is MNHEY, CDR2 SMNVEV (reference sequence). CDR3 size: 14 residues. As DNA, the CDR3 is TGTGCCAGCTCGAGGGTAGGTGATCACTATGGCTACACCTTC. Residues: CASSRVGDHYGYTF.

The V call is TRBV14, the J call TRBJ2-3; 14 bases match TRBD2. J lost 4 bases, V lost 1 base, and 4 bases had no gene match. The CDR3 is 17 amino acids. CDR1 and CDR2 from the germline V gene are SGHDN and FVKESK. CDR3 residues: CASSQGLGLAGADTQYF. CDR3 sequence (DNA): TGTGCCAGCAGCCAAGGGCTGGGACTAGCGGGGGCAGATACGCAGTATTTT.

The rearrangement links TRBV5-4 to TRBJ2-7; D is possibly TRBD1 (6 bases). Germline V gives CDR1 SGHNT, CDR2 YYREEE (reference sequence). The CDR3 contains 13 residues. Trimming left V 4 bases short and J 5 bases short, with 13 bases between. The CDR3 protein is CASSDRWENEQYF. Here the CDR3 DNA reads TGTGCCAGCAGCGACAGGTGGGAAAACGAGCAGTACTTC.

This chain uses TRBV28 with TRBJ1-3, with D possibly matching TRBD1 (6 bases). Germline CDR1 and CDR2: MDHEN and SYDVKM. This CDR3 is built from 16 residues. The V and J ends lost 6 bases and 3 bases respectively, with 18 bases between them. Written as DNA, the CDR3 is TGTGCCAGCAGCCCAGGGGTGCAGGGGCTTGGAAACACCATATATTTT. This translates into CASSPGVQGLGNTIYF.